This paragraph reports one T cell receptor (gamma chain). Antigen: not known. Trimming at V came to 3 bases and at J to 2 bases, leaving 7 bases not matched to a gene. Germline V gene sequence: CDR1 GITISATS, CDR2 ISYDGTV (reference sequence). CDR3 size: 14 residues. This entry belongs to a study of Vδ1+ human thymocytes. Between about 97% and 99.6% of sorted thymocytes were Vdelta1+. The template was reverse-transcribed extracted RNA. CDR3 amplicons came from multiplex PCR with pooled V-gene forward and constant-region reverse primers. TCRdb re-called clones from the multiplex PCR reads using CATT. The sample includes approximately 8,500 gamma-chain clones, roughly 50% of them seen just once. Study-level findings and limits: Despite high sort purity, roughly 21% of thymic T cell receptor delta sequences were Vdelta2. Bulk repertoire data may be misinterpreted because of unexpected Vdelta2 sequences. In the thymus, TRG and TRD repertoires looked highly polyclonal with Gaussian CDR3 lengths.

This receptor was obtained from a girl under three years old who had congenital heart surgery. The chain joins TRGV9 to TRGJ1 or TRGJ2. Sequencing was carried out using Vdelta1+ gamma-delta thymocytes from the thymus. Subset here: FACS-sorted CD3+ TCRalphabeta- TCRVdelta1+ TCRVdelta2- thymocytes. In DNA, the CDR3 is TGTGCCTTGTGGGAGAAGGGTGATTATTATAAGAAACTCTTT. As protein: CALWEKGDYYKKLF.